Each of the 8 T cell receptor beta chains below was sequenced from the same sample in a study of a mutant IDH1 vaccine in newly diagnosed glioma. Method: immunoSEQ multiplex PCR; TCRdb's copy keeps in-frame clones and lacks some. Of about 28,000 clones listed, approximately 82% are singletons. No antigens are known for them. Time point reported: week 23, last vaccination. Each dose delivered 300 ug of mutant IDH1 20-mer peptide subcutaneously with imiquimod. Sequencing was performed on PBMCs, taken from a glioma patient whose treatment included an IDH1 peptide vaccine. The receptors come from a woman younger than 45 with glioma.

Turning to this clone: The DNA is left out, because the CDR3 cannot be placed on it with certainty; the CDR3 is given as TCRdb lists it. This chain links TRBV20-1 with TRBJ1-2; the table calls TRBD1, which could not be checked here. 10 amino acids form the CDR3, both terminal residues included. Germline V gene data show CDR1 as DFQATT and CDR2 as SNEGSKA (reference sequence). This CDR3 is CSASFGTGIF.

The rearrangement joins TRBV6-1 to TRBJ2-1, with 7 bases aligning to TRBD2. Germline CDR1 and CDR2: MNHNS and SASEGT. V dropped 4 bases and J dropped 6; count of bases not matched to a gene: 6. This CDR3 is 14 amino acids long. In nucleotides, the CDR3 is TGTGCCAGCAGTGGCGGGACTAAGCGCAATGAGCAGTTCTTC. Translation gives CASSGGTKRNEQFF.

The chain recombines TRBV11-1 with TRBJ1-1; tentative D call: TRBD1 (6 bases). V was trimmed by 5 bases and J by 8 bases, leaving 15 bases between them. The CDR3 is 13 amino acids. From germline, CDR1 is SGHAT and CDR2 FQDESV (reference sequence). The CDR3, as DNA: TGTGCCAGCAGCGTAGACAGGCGATCGGAAGCTTTCTTT. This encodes CASSVDRRSEAFF.

The CDR3 nucleotides read TGTGCCTGGAGTGTAGGAGGGCGAGATAATTCACCCCTCCACTTT. This gives the protein CAWSVGGRDNSPLHF. The gene calls are TRBV30 and TRBJ1-6; unclear D gene. V was pared by 0 bases and J by 5 bases, with 11 bases between. The CDR3 spans 15 residues. Germline CDR1 is GTSNPN and CDR2 is SVGIG (reference sequence).

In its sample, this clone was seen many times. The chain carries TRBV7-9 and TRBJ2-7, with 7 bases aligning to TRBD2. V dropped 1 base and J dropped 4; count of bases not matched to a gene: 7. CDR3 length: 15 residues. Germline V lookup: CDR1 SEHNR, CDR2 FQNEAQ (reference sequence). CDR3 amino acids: CASSLEGGRNYEQYF. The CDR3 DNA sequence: TGTGCCAGCAGCTTAGAGGGAGGGCGGAATTACGAGCAGTACTTC.

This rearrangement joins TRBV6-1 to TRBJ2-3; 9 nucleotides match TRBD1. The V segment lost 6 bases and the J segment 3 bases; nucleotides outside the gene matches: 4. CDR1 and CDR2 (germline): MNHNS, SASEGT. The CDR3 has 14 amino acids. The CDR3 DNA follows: TGTGCCAGCAGGGTGACAGGGGGGACAGATACGCAGTATTTT. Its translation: CASRVTGGTDTQYF.

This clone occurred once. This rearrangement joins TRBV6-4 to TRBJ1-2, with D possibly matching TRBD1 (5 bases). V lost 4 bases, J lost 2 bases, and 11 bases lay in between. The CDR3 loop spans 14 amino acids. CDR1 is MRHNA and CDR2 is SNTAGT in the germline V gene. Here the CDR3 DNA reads TGTGCCAGCAGTGTAGCAGGGATGAACTATGGCTACACCTTC. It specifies CASSVAGMNYGYTF.

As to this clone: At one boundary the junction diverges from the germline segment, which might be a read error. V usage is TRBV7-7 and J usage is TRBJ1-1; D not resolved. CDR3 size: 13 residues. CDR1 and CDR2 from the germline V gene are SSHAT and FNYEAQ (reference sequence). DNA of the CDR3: TGTGCTAGCAGCTTAGGCATGAACACTGAAGCTTTCTTT. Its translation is CASSLGMNTEAFF.